This T cell receptor (beta chain) emerged from a study of cytomegalovirus exposure and HLA in healthy donors. Use of 60 Vbeta and 13 Jbeta primers characterized the PCR. Original analysis: The authors later counted about 80 million unique TCR beta chains, 9 million to 14 million of them shared. Method: immunoSEQ multiplex PCR; TCRdb's copy keeps in-frame clones and lacks some. V and J calls and clone size are as listed in that table; D and trimming were resolved from the DNA. The table has some 190,000 clones, 70% to 75% seen once. The CDR3 extends over 16 amino acids. V lost 5 bases to trimming and J lost 0 bases, with 14 bases between them. The germline V gene encodes CDR1 SNHLY and CDR2 FYNNEI.

The chain links TRBV2 to TRBJ2-1, with D maybe TRBD2 (6 bases). This TCR came from a woman aged 30 to 39 in good health and CMV-seropositive. Sample: PBMCs. The CDR3 loop reads CASSPSSVSSYNEQFF. CDR3 DNA sequence: TGTGCCAGCAGTCCATCTAGCGTGAGCTCCTACAATGAGCAGTTCTTC.